The present entry profiles one TCR beta chain with its context. This clone was counted a few times. Its antigen is currently not known. Base qualities were left out, and no much larger clone turns up one base away. The source of the sample is a study of shared T cell receptors in the human thymus (dated by TCRdb to 2020 to 2022). With regard to the full study: The study examined how self-reactive, shared T-cell receptor alpha chains are generated in the human thymus.

The protocol used for the library was the immunoSEQ multiplex PCR assay. The table comes from immuneACCESS by way of TCRdb, which keeps in-frame sequences with V and J called. Part of the clones is missing from these tables; in studies checked, under half for an unresolved V gene and the rest for unknown reasons. This sample gives hundreds of thousands of clones in total; around three quarters of them show up just once. Of the sample, less than 0.015% is held by the ten largest clones. The V end loses 3 bases and the J end loses 4 bases, and a stretch of 21 bases separates them. From a lookup of the germline V gene, CDR1 and CDR2 are LGHNT and FRNRAP. The CDR3 spans 17 residues, from the cysteine through the phenylalanine. The read is trimmed to its CDR3 DNA, 51 bases read in frame from base 1. A further study also used this sample, focusing on human thymus T cells. According to the second study: In Finland, the donors were immunologically healthy infants who were having open corrective cardiac surgery for congenital heart defects. The thymus tissue came from surgical resects taken out during corrective cardiac surgery. Biased V and J gene segment usage appeared to be present in both thymic and peripheral blood repertoires. The related research reported highly overlapping thymic TCR repertoires among unrelated individuals. The study used roughly 8 infant thymus samples plus four related peripheral blood samples to characterize TCR alpha and beta repertoires. The infant donors were about 7 to 250 days old, and the cohort included several males and a couple of females. After being mechanically released from the tissue, thymocytes were kept at -70 degrees C in pellets of about 8.5-32 million cells. A QIAsymphony instrument was used to extract genomic DNA from frozen cell pellets. TCRB and TCRAD loci were amplified from a standardized quantity of quality-controlled genomic DNA using the immunoSEQ multiplex PCR assay. The amplicons covered the V(D)J region and were long enough to include the CDR3 and to identify the V and J genes. Through the commercial immunoSEQ service, the amplicons were sequenced on an Illumina platform. Primer bias and sequencing errors were corrected as previously described, and TCRAD and TCRB definitions were based on the IMGT database. Analysis of the repertoires was done with immunoSEQ Analyzer 3.0 and VDJTools and included basic statistics, V/J segment usage, diversity estimates, rarefaction and pairwise overlap. Diversity was estimated using the Chao1, ChaoE, Efron-Thisted, Shannon and inverse Simpson indices, and was also estimated on datasets down-sampled to the size of the smallest sample. Repertoire overlap used strict matching of CDR3 nucleotide sequence, V gene and J gene, with Jaccard-based multidimensional scaling clustering. On average, thymus samples gave around 880,000 unique TCRB clonotypes, whereas blood samples gave roughly 84,000.

Recombination connected TRBV12-5 to TRBJ1-2, with the identity of the D gene unclear. The source is a boy in the first two years of life with a congenital heart defect. Donor details come from another sample of the same person, matched by shared clones. Material: thymocytes. The DNA reads TGTGCTAGTGGTTTATCCGAGATAGAGGGCCCTCCCTATGGCTACACCTTC. This is translated as CASGLSEIEGPPYGYTF.